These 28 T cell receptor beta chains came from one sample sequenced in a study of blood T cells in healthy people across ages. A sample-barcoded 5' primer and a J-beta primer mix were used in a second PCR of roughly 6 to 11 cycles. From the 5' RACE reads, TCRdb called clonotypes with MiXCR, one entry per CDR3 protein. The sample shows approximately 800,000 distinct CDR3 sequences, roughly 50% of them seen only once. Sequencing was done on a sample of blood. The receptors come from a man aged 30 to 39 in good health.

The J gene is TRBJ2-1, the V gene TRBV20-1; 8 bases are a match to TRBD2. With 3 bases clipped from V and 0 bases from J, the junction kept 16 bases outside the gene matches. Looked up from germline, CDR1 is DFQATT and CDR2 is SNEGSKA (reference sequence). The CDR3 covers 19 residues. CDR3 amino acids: CSASRGLSGSNPSYNEQFF. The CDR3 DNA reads TGCAGTGCTAGTAGGGGCCTCAGCGGGAGCAACCCCTCCTACAATGAGCAGTTCTTC.

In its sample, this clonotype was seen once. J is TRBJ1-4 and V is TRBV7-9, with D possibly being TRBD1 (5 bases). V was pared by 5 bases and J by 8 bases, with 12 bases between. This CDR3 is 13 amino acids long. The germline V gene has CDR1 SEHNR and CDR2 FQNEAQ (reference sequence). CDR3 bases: TGTGCCAGCAGCACGGACGGGGGGGAAAAACTGTTTTTT. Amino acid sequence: CASSTDGGEKLFF.

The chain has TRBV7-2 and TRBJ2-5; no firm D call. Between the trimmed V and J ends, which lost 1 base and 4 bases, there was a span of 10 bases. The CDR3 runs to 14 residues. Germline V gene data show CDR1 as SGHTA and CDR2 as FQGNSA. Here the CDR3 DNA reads TGTGCCAGCAGCTTAGTCCGGTTCGGAGAGACCCAGTACTTC. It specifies CASSLVRFGETQYF.

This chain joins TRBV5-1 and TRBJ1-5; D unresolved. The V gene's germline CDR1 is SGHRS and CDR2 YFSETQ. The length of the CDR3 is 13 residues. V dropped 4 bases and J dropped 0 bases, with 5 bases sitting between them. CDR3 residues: CASSRASNQPQHF. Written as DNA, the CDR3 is TGCGCCAGCAGCAGGGCTAGCAATCAGCCCCAGCATTTT.

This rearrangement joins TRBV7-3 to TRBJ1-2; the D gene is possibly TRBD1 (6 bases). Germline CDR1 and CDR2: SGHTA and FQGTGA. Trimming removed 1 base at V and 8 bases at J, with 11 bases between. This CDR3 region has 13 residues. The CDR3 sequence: CASSLNRGEGYTF. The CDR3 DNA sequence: TGTGCCAGCAGCTTAAATAGGGGGGAAGGCTACACCTTC.

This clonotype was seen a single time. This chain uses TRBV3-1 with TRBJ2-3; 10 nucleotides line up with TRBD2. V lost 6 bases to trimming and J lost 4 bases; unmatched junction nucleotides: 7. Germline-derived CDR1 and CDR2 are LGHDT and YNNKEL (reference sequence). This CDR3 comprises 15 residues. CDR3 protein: CASRFSSGSADTQYF. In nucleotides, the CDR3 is TGTGCCAGCAGATTTTCTAGCGGGAGTGCAGATACGCAGTATTTT.

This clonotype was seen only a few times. This chain's CDR3 is CSVERGTYGYTF. DNA of the CDR3: TGCAGCGTTGAACGGGGAACTTATGGCTACACCTTC. The gene calls are TRBV29-1 and TRBJ1-2, with D unresolved. Trimming took 2 bases from V and 5 from J, leaving 9 bases between them. The CDR3 covers 12 residues. Germline CDR1 and CDR2: SQVTM and ANQGSEA. The whole variable domain, filled in from reference TRBV29-1 and TRBJ1-2, reads SAVISQKPSRDICQRGTSLTIQCQVDSQVTMMFWYRQQPGQSLTLIATANQGSEATYESGFVIDKFPISRPNLTFSTLTVSNMSPEDSSIYLCSVERGTYGYTFGSGTRLTVV.

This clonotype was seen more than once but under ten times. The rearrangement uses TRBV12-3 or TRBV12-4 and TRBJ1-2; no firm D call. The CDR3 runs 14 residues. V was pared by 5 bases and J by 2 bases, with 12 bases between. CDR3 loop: CASSPNTDNYGYTF. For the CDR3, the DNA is TGTGCCAGCAGTCCCAATACAGACAACTATGGCTACACCTTC.

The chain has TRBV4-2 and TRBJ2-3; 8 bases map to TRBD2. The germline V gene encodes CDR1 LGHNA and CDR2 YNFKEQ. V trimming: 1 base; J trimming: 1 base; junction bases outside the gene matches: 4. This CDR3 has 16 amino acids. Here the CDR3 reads CASSQVPREGTDTQYF. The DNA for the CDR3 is TGTGCCAGCAGCCAAGTCCCGCGGGAGGGCACAGATACGCAGTATTTT.

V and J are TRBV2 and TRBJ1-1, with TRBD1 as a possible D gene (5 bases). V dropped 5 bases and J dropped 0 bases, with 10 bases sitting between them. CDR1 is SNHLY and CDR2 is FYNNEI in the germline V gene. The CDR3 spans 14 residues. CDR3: CASSRDGLNTEAFF. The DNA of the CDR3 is TGTGCCAGCAGTAGGGACGGACTGAACACTGAAGCTTTCTTT. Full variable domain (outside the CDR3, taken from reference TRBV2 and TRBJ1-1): EPEVTQTPSHQVTQMGQEVILRCVPISNHLYFYWYRQILGQKVEFLVSFYNNEISEKSEIFDDQFSVERPDGSNFTLKIRSTKLEDSAMYFCASSRDGLNTEAFFGQGTRLTVV.

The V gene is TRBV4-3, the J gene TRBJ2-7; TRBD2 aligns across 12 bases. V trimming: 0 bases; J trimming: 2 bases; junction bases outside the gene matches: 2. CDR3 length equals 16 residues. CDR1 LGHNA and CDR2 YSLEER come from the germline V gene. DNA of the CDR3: TGCGCCAGCAGCCAAGATAGACTAGCGGGGGCCTACGAGCAGTACTTC. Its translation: CASSQDRLAGAYEQYF.

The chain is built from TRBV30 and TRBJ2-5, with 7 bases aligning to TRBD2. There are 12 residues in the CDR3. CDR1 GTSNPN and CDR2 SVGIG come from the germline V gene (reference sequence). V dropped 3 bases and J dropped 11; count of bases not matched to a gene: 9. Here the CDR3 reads CAWRTSGGAQYF. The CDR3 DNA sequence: TGTGCCTGGAGGACTTCGGGAGGAGCACAGTACTTC.

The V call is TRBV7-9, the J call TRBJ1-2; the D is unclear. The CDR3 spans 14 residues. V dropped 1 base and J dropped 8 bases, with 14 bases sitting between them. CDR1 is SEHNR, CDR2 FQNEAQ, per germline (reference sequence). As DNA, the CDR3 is TGTGCCAGCAGCTTAGGGGTCCAGAACTGGGGCTACACCTTC. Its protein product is CASSLGVQNWGYTF.

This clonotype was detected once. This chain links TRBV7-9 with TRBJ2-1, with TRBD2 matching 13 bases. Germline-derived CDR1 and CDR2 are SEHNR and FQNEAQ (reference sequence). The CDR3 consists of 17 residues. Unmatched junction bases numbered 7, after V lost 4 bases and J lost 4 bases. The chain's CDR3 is CASSSPRTSGGYNEQFF. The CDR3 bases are TGTGCCAGCAGCTCACCCCGGACTAGCGGGGGTTACAATGAGCAGTTCTTC.

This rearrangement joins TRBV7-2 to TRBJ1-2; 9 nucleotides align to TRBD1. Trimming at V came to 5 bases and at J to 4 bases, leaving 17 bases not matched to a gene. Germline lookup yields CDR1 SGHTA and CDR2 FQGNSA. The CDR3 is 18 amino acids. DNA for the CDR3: TGTGCCAGCAGCCCAGGGGGGACCGGGACAGGGTCGTTCTATGGCTACACCTTC. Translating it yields CASSPGGTGTGSFYGYTF.

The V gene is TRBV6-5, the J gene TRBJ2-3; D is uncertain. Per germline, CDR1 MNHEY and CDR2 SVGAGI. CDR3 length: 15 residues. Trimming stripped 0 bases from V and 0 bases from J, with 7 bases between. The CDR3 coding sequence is TGTGCCAGCAGTTACTCAGTACGAAGCACAGATACGCAGTATTTT. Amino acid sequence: CASSYSVRSTDTQYF.

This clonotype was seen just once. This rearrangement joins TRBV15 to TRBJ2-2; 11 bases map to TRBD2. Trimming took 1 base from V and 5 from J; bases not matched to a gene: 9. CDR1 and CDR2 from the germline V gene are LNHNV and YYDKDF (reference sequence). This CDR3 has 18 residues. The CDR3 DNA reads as TGTGCCACCAGCAGAGGGGTGTTGGGACTAGCGGCAACCGGGGAGCTGTTTTTT. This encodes CATSRGVLGLAATGELFF.

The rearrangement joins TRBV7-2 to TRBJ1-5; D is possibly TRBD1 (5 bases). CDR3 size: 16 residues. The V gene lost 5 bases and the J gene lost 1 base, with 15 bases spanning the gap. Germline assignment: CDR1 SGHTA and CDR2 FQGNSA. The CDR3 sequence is CASSPAGGMSNQPQHF. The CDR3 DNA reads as TGTGCCAGCAGCCCAGCGGGGGGGATGAGCAATCAGCCCCAGCATTTT. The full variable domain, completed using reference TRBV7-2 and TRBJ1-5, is GAGVSQSPSNKVTEKGKDVELRCDPISGHTALYWYRQSLGQGLEFLIYFQGNSAPDKSGLPSDRFSAERTGGSVSTLTIQRTQQEDSAVYLCASSPAGGMSNQPQHFGDGTRLSIL.

The CDR3, as DNA: TGTGCCAGCAGTGACTCATCTCCTGCGGACAGGAACTACGAGCAGTACTTC. This sequence encodes CASSDSSPADRNYEQYF. J is TRBJ2-7 and V is TRBV6-4; 7 nucleotides agree with TRBD1. CDR3 length: 17 amino acids. Germline CDR1 reads MRHNA; CDR2 reads SNTAGT. V shed 0 bases, J shed 3 bases, and the junction held 11 bases outside the gene matches.

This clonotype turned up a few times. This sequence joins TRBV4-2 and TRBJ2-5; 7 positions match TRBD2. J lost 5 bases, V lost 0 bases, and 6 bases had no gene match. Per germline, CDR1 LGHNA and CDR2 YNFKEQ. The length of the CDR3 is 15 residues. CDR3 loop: CASSQDATSFETQYF. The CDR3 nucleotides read TGTGCCAGCAGCCAAGATGCGACTAGCTTTGAGACCCAGTACTTC.

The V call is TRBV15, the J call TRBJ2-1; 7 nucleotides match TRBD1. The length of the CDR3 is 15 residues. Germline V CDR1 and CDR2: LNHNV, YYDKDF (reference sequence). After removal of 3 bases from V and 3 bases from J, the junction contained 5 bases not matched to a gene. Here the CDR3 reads CATSSGQEYYNEQFF. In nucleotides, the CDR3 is TGTGCCACCAGCAGTGGACAGGAGTACTACAATGAGCAGTTCTTC.

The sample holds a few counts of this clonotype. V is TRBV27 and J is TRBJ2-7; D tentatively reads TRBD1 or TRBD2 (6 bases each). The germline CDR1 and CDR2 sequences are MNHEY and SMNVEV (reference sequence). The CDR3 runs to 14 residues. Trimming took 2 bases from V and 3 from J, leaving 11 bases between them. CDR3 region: CASSLRGANYEQYF. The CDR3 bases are TGTGCCAGCAGTTTAAGGGGGGCCAACTACGAGCAGTACTTC.

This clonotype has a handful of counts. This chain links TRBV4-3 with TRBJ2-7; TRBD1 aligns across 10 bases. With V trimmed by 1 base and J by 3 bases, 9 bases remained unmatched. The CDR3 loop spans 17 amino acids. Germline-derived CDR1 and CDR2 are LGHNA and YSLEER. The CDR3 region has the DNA TGCGCCAGCAGCCAAGGGTGGAAAGGGACAGGGGTCTACGAGCAGTACTTC. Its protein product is CASSQGWKGTGVYEQYF.

CDR3 DNA: TGTGCCATCAGTGAGATATGGTACGAGCAGTACTTC. Translating it yields CAISEIWYEQYF. V is TRBV10-3 and J is TRBJ2-7, with unresolved D. Germline V CDR1 and CDR2: ENHRY, SYGVKD. This CDR3 has 12 amino acids. Trimming took 2 bases from V and 4 from J, leaving 6 bases between them.

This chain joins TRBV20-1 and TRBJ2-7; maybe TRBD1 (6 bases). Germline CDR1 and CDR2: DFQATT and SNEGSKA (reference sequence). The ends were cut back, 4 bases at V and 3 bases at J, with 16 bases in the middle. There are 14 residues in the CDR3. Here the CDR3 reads CSAIPPRGGYEQYF. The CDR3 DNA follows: TGCAGTGCTATCCCACCCAGAGGGGGCTACGAGCAGTACTTC.

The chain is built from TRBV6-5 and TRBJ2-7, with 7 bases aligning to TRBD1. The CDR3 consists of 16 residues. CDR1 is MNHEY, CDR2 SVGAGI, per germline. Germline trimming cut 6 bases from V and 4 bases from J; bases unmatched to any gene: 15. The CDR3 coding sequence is TGTGCCAGCAGAAGGGAAGAGACAGGGCCACTATACGAGCAGTACTTC. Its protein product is CASRREETGPLYEQYF.

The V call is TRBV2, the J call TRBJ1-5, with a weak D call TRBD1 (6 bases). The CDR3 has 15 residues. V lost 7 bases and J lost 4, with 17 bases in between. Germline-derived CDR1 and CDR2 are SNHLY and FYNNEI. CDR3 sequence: CASTEQGRINQPQHF. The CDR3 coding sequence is TGTGCCAGCACCGAACAGGGACGGATTAATCAGCCCCAGCATTTT.

The chain's CDR3 is CAVGSLNEQYF. CDR3 DNA sequence: TGTGCCGTCGGGAGCCTAAACGAGCAGTACTTC. V is TRBV6-6 and J is TRBJ2-7, with D perhaps TRBD2 (6 bases). The CDR3 is 11 residues long. CDR1 is MNHNY, CDR2 SVGAGI, per germline (reference sequence). The V and J ends lost 11 bases and 5 bases respectively, with 13 bases between them.